The clone carrying this T cell receptor (beta chain) has at least ten counts. Sample-barcoded 5' priming and a J-beta primer mix drove a second PCR of about 6 to 12 cycles. TCRdb re-derived calls from the 5' RACE reads in MiXCR, one entry per CDR3 protein. This sample yields over a million distinct CDR3 sequences, of which roughly two fifths are seen a single time; about 4% belongs to the top ten. Germline V gives CDR1 SQVTM, CDR2 ANQGSEA. V was clipped by 6 bases and J by 6 bases, with 13 bases between them. CDR3 length: 12 amino acids. This specimen comes from a study of blood T cells in healthy people across ages.

Material: blood. The origin of this receptor is a woman aged 18-29 years in good health. This chain joins TRBV29-1 and TRBJ2-3; perhaps TRBD2 as D (5 bases). This chain's CDR3 is CSVVSGFDTQYF. In DNA, the CDR3 is TGCAGCGTAGTGAGCGGTTTCGATACGCAGTATTTT.